What follows are 32 T cell receptor beta chains derived from one specimen sequenced in a study of blood T cell repertoires in COVID-19. Method: immunoSEQ multiplex PCR; TCRdb's copy keeps in-frame clones and lacks some. This repertoire shows over 100,000 clones, more than 80% found once; its top ten account for 26%. Sequencing used peripheral blood. All receptors come from a man aged 60 to 69 with acute or convalescent COVID-19.

The chain employs TRBV11-2 and TRBJ2-2; 9 positions match TRBD2. Losses at the gene ends were 5 bases for V and 4 bases for J; bases not matched to a gene: 14. The length of the CDR3 is 18 residues. Germline V gene data show CDR1 as SGHAT and CDR2 as FQNNGV. CDR3 amino acids: CASSTLRGREGVTGELFF. CDR3 bases: TGTGCCAGCAGCACTCTCCGTGGGCGGGAGGGAGTCACCGGGGAGCTGTTTTTT.

This clone has just a few counts. This chain joins TRBV29-1 and TRBJ2-7; TRBD2 matches at 9 bases. V was clipped by 7 bases and J by 6 bases; unmatched bases: 4. The CDR3 totals 11 residues. Germline CDR1 SQVTM, CDR2 ANQGSEA. The CDR3: CSAGTSSEQYV. The CDR3, as DNA: TGCAGCGCTGGGACTAGCTCCGAGCAGTACGTC.

The genes are TRBV6-5 and TRBJ2-7, with D possibly TRBD2 on 5 matching bases. Germline V CDR1 and CDR2: MNHEY, SVGAGI. The CDR3 covers 15 residues. Trimming pared 4 bases from V and 3 bases from J, leaving 16 bases between. This chain's CDR3 is CASSSLTGSYYEQYF. The CDR3 DNA sequence: TGTGCCAGCAGTTCCTTGACGGGAAGTTACTACGAGCAGTACTTC.

The rearrangement links TRBV6-5 to TRBJ1-6; 7 bases agree with TRBD1. CDR3 size: 14 residues. Germline loops: CDR1 MNHEY, CDR2 SVGAGI. V shed 2 bases and J 10 bases; nucleotides not matched to a gene: 5. The CDR3, as DNA: TGTGCCAGCAGTTACGTACAGGGGCAATCACCCCTCCACTTT. Protein: CASSYVQGQSPLHF.

This chain uses TRBV5-1 with TRBJ2-1, with D possibly matching TRBD2 (6 bases). The CDR3 length is 17 residues. Germline lookup yields CDR1 SGHRS and CDR2 YFSETQ. Trimming took off 0 bases at V and 14 bases at J, with 27 bases between the two ends. The CDR3 DNA follows: TGCGCCAGCAGCTTGGGCAGTATGCGGACTATTCGGTTCGCGGAGTTCTTC. Protein: CASSLGSMRTIRFAEFF.

The chain couples TRBV25-1 to TRBJ2-1; 12 positions match TRBD2. The CDR3 extends over 16 amino acids. Germline V gene lookup returns CDR1 MGHDK and CDR2 SYGVNS. With 6 bases clipped from V and 4 bases from J, the junction kept 7 bases outside the gene matches. The DNA for the CDR3 is TGTGCCAGCAGCGGCGCTAGCGGGAGGGCGTACAATGAGCAGTTCTTC. This gives the protein CASSGASGRAYNEQFF. Combining the CDR3 with reference TRBV25-1 and TRBJ2-1 gives the whole variable domain EADIYQTPRYLVIGTGKKITLECSQTMGHDKMYWYQQDPGMELHLIHYSYGVNSTEKGDLSSESTVSRIRTEHFPLTLESARPSHTSQYLCASSGASGRAYNEQFFGPGTRLTVL.

The table lists this clone with a few counts. V usage is TRBV14 and J usage is TRBJ2-7; 7 bases line up with TRBD1. There are 13 residues in the CDR3. The V gene end was trimmed by 6 bases and the J gene end by 2 bases; junction bases not matched to a gene: 4. Per the germline V gene, CDR1 is SGHDN and CDR2 is FVKESK. CDR3 DNA sequence: TGTGCCAGCAGACGGACAGGAACCTACGAGCAGTACTTC. Protein: CASRRTGTYEQYF.

The V and J genes are TRBV11-2 and TRBJ1-1; the match to TRBD1 covers 8 bases. The V segment lost 5 bases and the J segment 2 bases; nucleotides outside the gene matches: 7. The CDR3 is 15 amino acids. CDR1 and CDR2 (germline): SGHAT, FQNNGV. CDR3 protein: CASSALTGANTEAFF. For the CDR3, the DNA is TGTGCCAGCAGCGCATTGACAGGGGCTAACACTGAAGCTTTCTTT.

V is TRBV4-1 and J is TRBJ2-1; D possibly corresponds to TRBD2 (5 bases). The CDR3 has 16 residues. Looked up from germline, CDR1 is MGHRA and CDR2 is YSYEKL. Trimming removed 4 bases at V and 0 bases at J, with 13 bases between. DNA of the CDR3: TGCGCCAGCAGCCTAATAGCGCTGAGCTCCTACAATGAGCAGTTCTTC. It specifies CASSLIALSSYNEQFF.

This clone has a handful of counts. CDR3 amino acids: CASSELGYSGGTEAFF. The DNA of the CDR3 is TGTGCCAGCAGTGAACTGGGGTACTCAGGAGGGACTGAAGCTTTCTTT. V usage is TRBV6-1 and J usage is TRBJ1-1, with no clear D. CDR3 length: 16 residues. V lost 2 bases and J lost 5, with 18 bases in between. The germline gives CDR1 MNHNS, CDR2 SASEGT.

The J gene is TRBJ1-6, the V gene TRBV27; D may be TRBD1 (6 bases). Germline CDR1 and CDR2: MNHEY and SMNVEV (reference sequence). The CDR3 extends over 16 amino acids. V lost 5 bases and J lost 7, with 18 bases in between. The CDR3 region is CASSPPGRGPNSPLHF. The CDR3 region has the DNA TGTGCCAGCAGTCCACCAGGGCGGGGGCCAAATTCACCCCTCCACTTT.

The sample holds one count of this clone. The V gene is TRBV19, the J gene TRBJ2-3; TRBD2 matches at 14 bases. The J segment lost 6 bases and the V segment lost 5 bases, leaving 7 bases of the junction unmatched. The germline V gene has CDR1 LNHDA and CDR2 SQIVND (reference sequence). The CDR3 contains 16 residues. CDR3 sequence (DNA): TGTGCCAGTAGTTCCCGACTAGCGGGAGGGATGGATACGCAGTATTTT. Protein product: CASSSRLAGGMDTQYF.

The genes are TRBV27 and TRBJ2-5, with D possibly matching TRBD2 (6 bases). V was cut by 2 bases and J by 1 base, with 8 bases left in between. This CDR3 is 14 amino acids long. Per germline, CDR1 MNHEY and CDR2 SMNVEV (reference sequence). The CDR3 DNA follows: TGTGCCAGCAGTTTACCCGGGAGCCAAGAGACCCAGTACTTC. Protein sequence: CASSLPGSQETQYF.

The rearrangement uses TRBV6-1 and TRBJ1-1; a weak D match, TRBD1 (6 bases). Deletions cut 2 bases from V and 5 bases from J, with 12 bases between. Germline V gene sequence: CDR1 MNHNS, CDR2 SASEGT. The CDR3 is 14 amino acids. DNA of the CDR3: TGTGCCAGCAGTGAACTACAGGGCACTACTGAAGCTTTCTTT. Its protein product is CASSELQGTTEAFF.

The chain links TRBV5-4 to TRBJ1-1; perhaps TRBD1 as D (6 bases). This CDR3 spans 15 amino acids. V was shortened by 6 bases and J by 6 bases, with 21 bases between the two germline ends. Germline CDR1 and CDR2: SGHNT and YYREEE (reference sequence). CDR3 amino acids: CASTKDRWSFAEAFF. The DNA of the CDR3 is TGTGCCAGCACTAAAGACAGGTGGAGTTTTGCTGAAGCTTTCTTT.

The table lists this clone with a count of one. The chain joins TRBV11-2 to TRBJ1-3, with TRBD1 as a possible D gene (5 bases). The CDR3 covers 14 residues. V shed 4 bases and J shed 4 bases, with 11 bases lying between them. Per the germline V gene, CDR1 is SGHAT and CDR2 is FQNNGV. CDR3 DNA sequence: TGTGCCAGCAGCTCCGGGGGGATAGGAAACACCATATATTTT. Encoded protein: CASSSGGIGNTIYF.

The V gene is TRBV19, the J gene TRBJ2-1, with D perhaps matching TRBD2 (6 bases). The V end lost 3 bases, the J end lost 8 bases, and 14 bases lay between the germline ends. The length of the CDR3 is 14 residues. Germline CDR1 and CDR2: LNHDA and SQIVND (reference sequence). The CDR3 DNA follows: TGTGCCAGTAGTATTTGGGGCGGGGCGGATGAGCAGTTCTTC. It is translated as CASSIWGGADEQFF.

This clone was seen once. The chain is built from TRBV28 and TRBJ1-4, with D hard to call. CDR1 is MDHEN, CDR2 SYDVKM, per germline. Deletions cut 2 bases from V and 7 bases from J, with 14 bases between. The CDR3 contains 15 residues. CDR3 in amino acids: CASSLRRRLGEKLFF. The CDR3 DNA is TGTGCCAGCAGTTTAAGGCGGCGACTCGGTGAAAAACTGTTTTTT.

The chain couples TRBV7-9 to TRBJ2-7; 10 bases agree with TRBD2. In germline, CDR1 is SEHNR, CDR2 FQNEAQ (reference sequence). With V trimmed by 5 bases and J by 0 bases, 10 bases remained unmatched. CDR3 length: 17 amino acids. CDR3: CASSTTSGRAGSYEQYF. The CDR3 nucleotides read TGTGCCAGCAGCACGACTAGCGGGCGTGCTGGCTCCTACGAGCAGTACTTC.

The chain has TRBV7-2 and TRBJ2-3; D unresolved. Trimming removed 2 bases at V and 6 bases at J, with 9 bases between. CDR1 SGHTA and CDR2 FQGNSA come from the germline V gene. The CDR3 consists of 13 residues. This CDR3 reads CASSLRIGDTQYF. The DNA for the CDR3 is TGTGCCAGCAGCTTAAGGATCGGGGATACGCAGTATTTT.

The chain employs TRBV29-1 and TRBJ2-5; 11 positions agree with TRBD1. V was pared by 6 bases and J by 6 bases, with 9 bases of the junction left unmatched. The length of the CDR3 is 14 residues. Germline CDR1 reads SQVTM; CDR2 reads ANQGSEA. The CDR3 here is CSVAEGTGGKTQYF. The CDR3 DNA is TGCAGCGTCGCCGAAGGGACAGGGGGGAAGACCCAGTACTTC.

The chain carries TRBV7-8 and TRBJ2-2; D remains unclear. The CDR3 has 15 residues. CDR1 is SGHVS and CDR2 is FQNEAQ in the germline V gene. The V and J ends lost 5 bases and 5 bases respectively, with 15 bases between them. The CDR3 sequence is CASSQATSGTGELFF. CDR3 DNA: TGTGCCAGCAGCCAGGCGACCTCGGGTACCGGGGAGCTGTTTTTT.

The rearrangement links TRBV5-1 to TRBJ2-4, with 9 bases lining up with TRBD1. The germline V gene has CDR1 SGHRS and CDR2 YFSETQ. V lost 2 bases and J lost 8; bases outside the gene matches: 5. CDR3 length equals 14 residues. The CDR3 bases are TGCGCCAGCAGCTTATGGACAGGGGAGGACATTCAGTACTTC. Translated: CASSLWTGEDIQYF.

The CDR3 DNA is TGCGCCAGCAGCTTGACAGGGGCTGGTGGAGAAAAACTGTTTTTT. Residues: CASSLTGAGGEKLFF. V gene TRBV5-1 combines with J gene TRBJ1-4; 7 positions agree with TRBD1. The germline CDR1 and CDR2 sequences are SGHRS and YFSETQ. J was trimmed by 8 bases and V by 1 base; bases with no gene match: 8. The CDR3 runs 15 residues.

The rearrangement uses TRBV7-9 and TRBJ2-2; TRBD2 aligns across 10 bases. The germline CDR1 and CDR2 sequences are SEHNR and FQNEAQ (reference sequence). The CDR3 spans 17 residues. Germline trimming cut 7 bases from V and 0 bases from J; bases unmatched to any gene: 8. The CDR3 DNA reads TGTGCCAGCACCATTGGACTAGCGGCCTCGAACACCGGGGAGCTGTTTTTT. It yields the protein CASTIGLAASNTGELFF.

The V gene is TRBV3-1 (or the pseudogene TRBV3-2), the J gene TRBJ2-1; 13 bases are shared with TRBD2. Germline V gives CDR1 LGHDT, CDR2 YNNKEL (reference sequence). Trimming cost V 4 bases and J 9 bases; bases outside gene matches: 6. CDR3 length: 15 amino acids. The CDR3 sequence is CASSLRTSGSTEQFF. For the CDR3, the DNA is TGTGCCAGCAGCCTTCGGACTAGCGGGAGCACTGAGCAGTTCTTC.

V gene TRBV11-2 combines with J gene TRBJ2-1, with D possibly TRBD2 on 6 matching bases. The CDR3 has 14 residues. Germline assignment: CDR1 SGHAT and CDR2 FQNNGV. Trimming shortened V by 4 bases and J by 4 bases, and 11 bases separated the two germline ends. The CDR3 nucleotides are TGTGCCAGCAGCTCCGACGGGGGATACAATGAGCAGTTCTTC. Translation: CASSSDGGYNEQFF.

This chain joins TRBV25-1 and TRBJ1-2, with 7 bases matching TRBD1. This CDR3 is 15 amino acids long. The ends lost 5 bases at V and 4 bases at J; junction bases unmatched: 10. From germline, CDR1 is MGHDK and CDR2 SYGVNS. The CDR3: CASSYNDRDVYGYTF. CDR3 in DNA: TGTGCCAGCAGTTACAATGACAGGGACGTCTATGGCTACACCTTC.

This sequence joins TRBV9 and TRBJ1-1, with 7 bases matching TRBD1. J lost 7 bases, V lost 1 base, and 4 bases had no gene match. Per the germline V gene, CDR1 is SGDLS and CDR2 is YYNGEE. This CDR3 is 13 amino acids long. The CDR3 is CASSVRQGGEAFF. For the CDR3, the DNA is TGTGCCAGCAGCGTAAGACAGGGAGGTGAAGCTTTCTTT. The full variable domain, its missing parts supplied by reference TRBV9 and TRBJ1-1, is DSGVTQTPKHLITATGQRVTLRCSPRSGDLSVYWYQQSLDQGLQFLIQYYNGEERAKGNILERFSAQQFPDLHSELNLSSLELGDSALYFCASSVRQGGEAFFGQGTRLTVV.

The chain is built from TRBV7-8 and TRBJ2-2, with a tentative D call TRBD1 (5 bases). Germline V gene sequence: CDR1 SGHVS, CDR2 FQNEAQ. There are 16 residues in the CDR3. Trimming removed 5 bases from V and 4 bases from J, with 17 bases in between. CDR3 protein: CASSPTPRARTGELFF. The CDR3 nucleotides are TGTGCCAGCAGCCCAACCCCCAGGGCTCGCACCGGGGAGCTGTTTTTT.

The chain has TRBV5-6 and TRBJ1-5, with D possibly being TRBD1 (6 bases). CDR1 is SGHDT, CDR2 YYEEEE, per germline. The CDR3 runs to 13 residues. V was trimmed by 3 bases and J by 5 bases, leaving 9 bases between them. CDR3 sequence: CASSSQGYQPQHF. CDR3 nucleotide sequence: TGTGCCAGCAGCTCACAGGGATATCAGCCCCAGCATTTT.

The J gene is TRBJ2-1, the V gene TRBV15; 12 nucleotides align to TRBD2. The CDR3 contains 16 residues. V lost 4 bases to trimming and J lost 4 bases; unmatched junction nucleotides: 5. Germline V gene lookup returns CDR1 LNHNV and CDR2 YYDKDF (reference sequence). The CDR3 coding sequence is TGTGCCACCAGCAAAGGACTAGCGGGGAGGTACAATGAGCAGTTCTTC. Amino acids: CATSKGLAGRYNEQFF.